This T cell receptor beta chain was captured in a study of blood T cell repertoires in COVID-19. Study summary: Both acute and convalescent COVID-19 samples were obtained from the United States, Italy and Spain.

The method was immunoSEQ multiplex PCR; TCRdb's version includes in-frame clones alone and lacks a portion of them. The table shows about 26,000 clones, with 80% to 95% occurring only once. This CDR3 comprises 14 residues. V was clipped by 4 bases and J by 1 base, with 10 bases between them. The germline gives CDR1 SEHNR, CDR2 FQNEAQ (reference sequence). Sequencing input: peripheral blood. V usage is TRBV7-9 and J usage is TRBJ1-1, with D tentatively TRBD1 (6 bases). The origin of this receptor is a human donor in a cohort sampled during active COVID-19. The CDR3 coding sequence is TGTGCCAGCAGCTGGGGACAACCGAACACTGAAGCTTTCTTT. Translation: CASSWGQPNTEAFF.